Listed below are T cell receptor beta chains from one sample, sequenced in a study of blood T cell repertoires in COVID-19. Clones were sequenced by immunoSEQ multiplex PCR, and TCRdb holds only the in-frame ones, with some missing. The sample lists some 130,000 clones, more than 75% seen once, with 9.5% to 12% in the top ten. Sequenced input: peripheral blood. These receptor sequences come from a man aged 60 to 75 who had recovered from COVID-19. Both conserved end residues are part of each CDR3. The D gene is left open where the match is weak. Only part of the rows carry a size: once, few, many, or a class if the clone is expanded.

abundance,d_gene,j_gene,v_gene,CDR3aa,CDR3nt
.,TRBD2,TRBJ2-7,TRBV19,CASSIPSGEPGSYEQYF,TGTGCCAGTAGTATTCCTAGCGGGGAACCGGGCTCCTACGAGCAGTACTTC
once,.,TRBJ1-2,TRBV28,CASSLSRGGYGYTF,TGTGCCAGCAGTTTATCGAGGGGGGGTTATGGCTACACCTTC
once,.,TRBJ2-3,TRBV9,CASRRHEVTDTQYF,TGTGCCAGCAGACGTCATGAGGTCACAGATACGCAGTATTTT
.,TRBD1,TRBJ2-5,TRBV30,CAWRDRGEQETQYF,TGTGCCTGGAGAGACAGGGGGGAGCAAGAGACCCAGTACTTC
.,.,TRBJ1-1,TRBV7-3,CASSLPGLTEAFF,TGTGCCAGCAGCTTGCCAGGCCTAACTGAAGCTTTCTTT
.,.,TRBJ1-2,TRBV19,CASNPGRQLAGGYTF,TGTGCCAGTAACCCCGGACGACAGCTCGCAGGAGGCTACACCTTC
few,TRBD1,TRBJ1-2,TRBV19,CASSPRDSKAGGYTF,TGTGCCAGTAGTCCCAGGGACAGCAAAGCGGGTGGCTACACCTTC
.,.,TRBJ1-6,TRBV4-2,CASSQDPGDDSPLHF,TGTGCCAGCAGCCAAGATCCAGGGGACGATTCACCCCTCCACTTT
.,.,TRBJ2-6,TRBV19,CASRKLQSGANVLTF,TGTGCCAGTAGAAAGCTGCAATCTGGGGCCAACGTCCTGACTTTC
.,TRBD1,TRBJ1-6,TRBV11-2,CASSPRQGSPYNSPLHF,TGTGCCAGCAGCCCACGACAGGGAAGTCCCTATAATTCACCCCTCCACTTT
few,TRBD1,TRBJ1-5,TRBV15,CATSRDGGQINQPQHF,TGTGCCACCAGCAGAGATGGGGGACAGATCAATCAGCCCCAGCATTTT
.,TRBD1,TRBJ2-2,TRBV10-3,CATCRDRGAGELFF,TGTGCCACCTGCCGGGACAGGGGAGCCGGGGAGCTGTTTTTT
.,.,TRBJ1-5,TRBV19,CASRTTWGNSNQPQHF,TGTGCCAGTAGGACTACCTGGGGAAATAGCAATCAGCCCCAGCATTTT
few,.,TRBJ1-6,TRBV4-2,CASSQEDSSPLHF,TGTGCCAGCAGCCAAGAGGACAGCTCACCCCTCCACTTT
.,TRBD1,TRBJ2-7,TRBV28,CASSLAAGGGYEQYF,TGTGCCAGCAGTTTGGCGGCAGGGGGTGGGTACGAGCAGTACTTC
.,.,TRBJ2-2,TRBV27,CASKRVTGELFF,TGTGCCAGCAAGAGGGTCACCGGGGAGCTGTTTTTT
few,.,TRBJ2-7,TRBV7-2,CASSLEGVAYEQYF,TGTGCCAGCAGCTTAGAAGGGGTGGCCTACGAGCAGTACTTC
.,.,TRBJ2-2,TRBV21-1,CASRGDRGRAGELFF,TGTGCCAGCAGGGGGGACAGGGGAAGGGCCGGGGAGCTGTTTTTT
once,.,TRBJ2-7,TRBV15,CATSRDLALYEQYF,TGTGCCACCAGCAGAGATCTCGCGCTCTACGAGCAGTACTTC
.,TRBD2,TRBJ2-1,TRBV9,CASSPGTSGWYNEQFF,TGTGCCAGCAGCCCGGGGACTAGCGGTTGGTACAATGAGCAGTTCTTC
few,TRBD1,TRBJ2-3,TRBV19,CASSIRRGQGVDTQYF,TGTGCCAGTAGTATCAGGCGGGGACAGGGAGTGGATACGCAGTATTTT
.,.,TRBJ1-4,TRBV29-1,CSVWTATNEKLFF,TGCAGCGTCTGGACAGCAACTAATGAAAAACTGTTTTTT
.,.,TRBJ2-3,TRBV11-3,CASSFLSSTDTQYF,TGTGCCAGCAGCTTTTTATCGAGCACAGATACGCAGTATTTT
few,TRBD1,TRBJ1-6,TRBV18,CASSPDRGQFDSPLHF,TGTGCCAGCTCACCTGACAGGGGTCAGTTTGATTCACCCCTCCACTTT